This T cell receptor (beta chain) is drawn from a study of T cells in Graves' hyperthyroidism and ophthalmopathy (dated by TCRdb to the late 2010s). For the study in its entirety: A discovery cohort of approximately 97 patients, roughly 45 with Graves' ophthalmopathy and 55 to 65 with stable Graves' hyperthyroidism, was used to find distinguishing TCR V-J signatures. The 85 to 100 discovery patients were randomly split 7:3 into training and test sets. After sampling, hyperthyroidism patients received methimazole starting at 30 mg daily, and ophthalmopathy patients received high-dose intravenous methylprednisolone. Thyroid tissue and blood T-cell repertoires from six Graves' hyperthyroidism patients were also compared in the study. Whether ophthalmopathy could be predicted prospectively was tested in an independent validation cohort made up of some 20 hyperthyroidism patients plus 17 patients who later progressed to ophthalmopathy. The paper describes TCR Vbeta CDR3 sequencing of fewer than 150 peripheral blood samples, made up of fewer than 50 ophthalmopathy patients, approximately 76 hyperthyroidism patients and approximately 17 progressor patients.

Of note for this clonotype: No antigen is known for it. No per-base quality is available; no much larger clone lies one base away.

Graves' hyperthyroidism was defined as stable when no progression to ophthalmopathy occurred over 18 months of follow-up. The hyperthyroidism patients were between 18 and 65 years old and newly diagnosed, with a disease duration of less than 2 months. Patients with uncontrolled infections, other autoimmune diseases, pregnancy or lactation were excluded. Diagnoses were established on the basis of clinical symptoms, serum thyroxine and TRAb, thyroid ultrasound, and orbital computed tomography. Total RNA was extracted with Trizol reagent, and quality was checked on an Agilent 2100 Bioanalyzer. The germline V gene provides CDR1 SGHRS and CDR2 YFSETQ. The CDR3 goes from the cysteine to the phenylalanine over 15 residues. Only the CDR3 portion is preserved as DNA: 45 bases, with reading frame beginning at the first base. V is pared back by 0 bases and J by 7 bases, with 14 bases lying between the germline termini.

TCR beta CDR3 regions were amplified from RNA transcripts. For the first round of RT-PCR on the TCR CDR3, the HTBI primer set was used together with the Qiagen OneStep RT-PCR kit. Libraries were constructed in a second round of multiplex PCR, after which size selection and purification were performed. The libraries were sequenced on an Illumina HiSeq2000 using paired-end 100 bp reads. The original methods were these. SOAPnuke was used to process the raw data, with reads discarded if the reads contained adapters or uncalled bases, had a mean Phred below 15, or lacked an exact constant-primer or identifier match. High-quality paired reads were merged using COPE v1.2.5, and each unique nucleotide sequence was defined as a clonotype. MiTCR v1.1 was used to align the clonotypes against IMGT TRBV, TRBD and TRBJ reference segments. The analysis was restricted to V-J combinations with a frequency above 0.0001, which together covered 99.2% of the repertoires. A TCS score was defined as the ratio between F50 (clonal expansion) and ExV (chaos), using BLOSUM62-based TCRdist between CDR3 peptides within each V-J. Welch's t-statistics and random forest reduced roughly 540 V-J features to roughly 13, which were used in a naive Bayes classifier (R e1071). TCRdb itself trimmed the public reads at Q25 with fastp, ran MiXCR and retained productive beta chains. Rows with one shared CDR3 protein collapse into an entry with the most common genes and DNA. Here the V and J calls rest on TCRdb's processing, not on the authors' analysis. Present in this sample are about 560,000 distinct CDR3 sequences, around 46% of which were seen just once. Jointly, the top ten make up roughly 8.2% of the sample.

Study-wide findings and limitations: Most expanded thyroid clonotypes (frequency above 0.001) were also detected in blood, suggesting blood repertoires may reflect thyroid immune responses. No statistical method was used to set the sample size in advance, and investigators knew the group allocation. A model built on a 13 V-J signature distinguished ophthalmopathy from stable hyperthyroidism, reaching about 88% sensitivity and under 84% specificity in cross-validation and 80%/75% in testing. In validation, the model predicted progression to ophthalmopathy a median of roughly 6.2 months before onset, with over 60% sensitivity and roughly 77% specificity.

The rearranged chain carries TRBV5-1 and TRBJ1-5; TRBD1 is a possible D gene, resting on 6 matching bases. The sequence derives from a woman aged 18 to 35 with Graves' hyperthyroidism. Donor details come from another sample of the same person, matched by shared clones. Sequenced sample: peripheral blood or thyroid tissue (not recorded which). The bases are TGCGCCAGCAGCTTGGCGGGGGGGGCTAGGCAGCCCCAGCATTTT. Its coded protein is CASSLAGGARQPQHF.